This TCR beta chain was sequenced for a study of blood T cell repertoires in COVID-19 (TCRdb year 2020). Regarding the study in general: Samples covering the acute and convalescent phases of COVID-19 were provided by collaborators in the United States, Italy and Spain. Where available, HLA class I and class II types were obtained from metadata supplied by the sample provider rather than from assay-based typing. Samples were obtained from the ongoing ImmuneRACE study (first 160 participants) and from about 1,300 subjects provided by 6 global collaborators. The prospective study material was composed of cDNA or gDNA derived from T cells, B-cell-depleted T cells, or PBMCs. Nearly every sample came with metadata listing a de-identified subject ID, COVID-19 status, age in years and sex. Deeply sampled blood TCRbeta repertoires from subjects exposed to, actively infected with, or recovered from COVID-19 were included in the dataset. A freely available public database, intended as a resource for researchers studying the immune response to SARS-CoV-2, is where the repertoires were released. What the research found in general, with its limitations: The quantity of clinical and demographic metadata differed by source and by participant and was supplied without curation.

Comments on this clone: This clone's antigen is unknown. No clone much larger than this one lies a single base away; base qualities are absent.

In the germline V gene, CDR1 corresponds to SGHRS and CDR2 to YFSETQ. From the cysteine up to the phenylalanine, the CDR3 has a length of 17 residues. This entry keeps only the CDR3 DNA: 51 bases, framed from base 1. V is pared back by 1 base and J by 5 bases, with 21 bases lying between the germline termini. TCRbeta CDR3 regions were amplified from genomic DNA by means of the immunoSEQ Assay, a bias-controlled multiplex PCR. The authors processed their data as follows. The number of nucleated cells in each sample was estimated from the amplification of reference gene primers within the assay. To quantify the absolute abundance of each unique TCRbeta CDR3 rearrangement, sequence reads were collapsed and filtered. Productive Simpson clonality was computed per sample as the square root of Simpson's diversity index over productive rearrangements. TCRdb mirrors the immuneACCESS table, restricted to in-frame sequences. Some clones are absent from its copies; in checked studies, under half trace to an unresolved V gene, and the reason for the others is unknown. D and trimming were read from the DNA, whereas the V and J calls and clone size are those reported in that table. Counted in this sample were some 220,000 clones; 75% to 90% of them appeared once. About 3% of the sample is in the top ten clones.

Participants in the prospective study were aged about 18 to 89 years, lived in 24 United States geographic areas, and enrolled through a virtual design. To assign participants to cohorts, the prospective study relied on clinical history that participants themselves reported in a screening survey and a study questionnaire. Each participant in the prospective study had whole blood, serum and a nasopharyngeal or oropharyngeal swab collected by mobile phlebotomists. Participants in the prospective study had the option to provide additional blood draws and questionnaires over a roughly 2-month period. Before DNA extraction, blood samples from the prospective study were shipped at room temperature or frozen.

Sequenced sample: PBMCs or T cells enriched from blood (not recorded which). The source of this sequence is a young woman in a cohort exposed to, infected with or recovered from COVID-19 (not recorded which). The chain was built from TRBV5-1 and TRBJ2-5, with a weak D call of TRBD1 (6 bases match). The DNA is as follows: TGCGCCAGCAGCTTGACCGGACAGATGACGATCGCGGAGACCCAGTACTTC. This sequence encodes CASSLTGQMTIAETQYF.